This T cell receptor (beta chain) was retrieved from a study of blood T cells in healthy people across ages. Findings and limits, study-wide: Among long-lived donors, naive CD4+ cells were more numerous and diversity higher than in aged donors.

The length of the CDR3 is 13 residues. Deletions cut 3 bases from V and 2 bases from J, with 10 bases between. Germline assignment: CDR1 DFQATT and CDR2 SNEGSKA (reference sequence). The use of a sample-barcoded 5' primer and a J-beta primer mix characterized a second PCR of roughly 6 to 11 cycles. TCRdb reanalysed the 5' RACE reads using MiXCR and keeps one entry per CDR3 protein. This sample has under 2 million distinct CDR3 sequences, with about 35% found just once. The sample holds many counts of this clonotype. Its antigen is not known. This chain links TRBV20-1 with TRBJ2-5; D not certain. The sequencing sample was made of blood. The receptor was isolated from a woman between 25 and 40 years old in good health. CDR3 sequence reads: CSASRAIQETQYF. CDR3 DNA: TGCAGTGCTAGTCGAGCCATACAAGAGACCCAGTACTTC.